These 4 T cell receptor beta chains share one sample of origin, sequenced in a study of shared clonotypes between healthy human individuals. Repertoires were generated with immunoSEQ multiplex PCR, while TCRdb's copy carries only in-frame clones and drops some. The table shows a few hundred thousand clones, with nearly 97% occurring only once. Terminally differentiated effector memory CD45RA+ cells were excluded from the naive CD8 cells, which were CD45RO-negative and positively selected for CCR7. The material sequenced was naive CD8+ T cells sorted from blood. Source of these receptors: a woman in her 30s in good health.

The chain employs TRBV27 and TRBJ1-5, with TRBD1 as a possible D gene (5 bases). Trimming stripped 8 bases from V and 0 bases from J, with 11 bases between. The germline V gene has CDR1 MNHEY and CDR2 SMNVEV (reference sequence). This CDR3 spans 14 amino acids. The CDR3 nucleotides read TGTGCCAGCCGAGAGAGGGGTAGCAATCAGCCCCAGCATTTT. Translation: CASRERGSNQPQHF.

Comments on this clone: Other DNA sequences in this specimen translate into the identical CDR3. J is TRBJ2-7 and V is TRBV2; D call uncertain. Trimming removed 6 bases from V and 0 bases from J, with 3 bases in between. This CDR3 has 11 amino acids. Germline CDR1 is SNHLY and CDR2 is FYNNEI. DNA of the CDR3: TGTGCCAGCAGCGGCTCCTACGAGCAGTACTTC. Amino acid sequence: CASSGSYEQYF.

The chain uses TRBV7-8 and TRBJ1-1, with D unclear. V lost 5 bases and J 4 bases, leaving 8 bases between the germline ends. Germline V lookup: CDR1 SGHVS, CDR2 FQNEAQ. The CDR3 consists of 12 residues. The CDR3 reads CASSDALTEAFF. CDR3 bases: TGTGCCAGCAGCGACGCGCTCACTGAAGCTTTCTTT.

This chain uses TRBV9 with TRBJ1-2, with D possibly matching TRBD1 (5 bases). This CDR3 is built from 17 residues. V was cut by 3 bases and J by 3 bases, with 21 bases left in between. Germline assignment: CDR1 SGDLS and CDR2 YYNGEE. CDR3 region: CASSGFETESRDYGYTF. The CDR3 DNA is TGTGCCAGCAGCGGCTTCGAGACAGAGTCAAGGGACTATGGCTACACCTTC.